This T cell receptor beta chain is drawn from a study of shared clonotypes between healthy human individuals. Study as a whole: Each donor's CD8 memory used one plate, CD8 naive two, each CD4 subset three.

The CDR3 extends over 13 amino acids. With 4 bases removed from V and 4 bases from J, the gap between germline ends came to 8 bases. CDR1 and CDR2 (germline): MGHRA, YSYEKL. Turning to this clone: Its antigen is currently unknown.

Investigators spread the genomic DNA of each subset evenly over several immunoSEQ plates. This table comes from immunoSEQ multiplex PCR, and its TCRdb copy is limited to in-frame clones, with some not included. Altogether 150,000 to 200,000 clones are present, around 63% being singletons, with the ten largest covering about 10%. The donor population consisted of healthy HIV-negative adults with no recent acute infections or vaccinations. Study results and limitations: Lower generation probabilities were found for non-shared clonotypes than for those shared by all four donors.

V gene TRBV4-1 combines with J gene TRBJ2-1; D may be TRBD1 or TRBD2 (5 bases each). The sequence was obtained from a man in his thirties or forties in good health. Sequenced sample: memory CD4+ T cells sorted from blood. Noted subset: CD45RA-negative fraction. This CDR3 is CASSLGAYNEQFF. Written as DNA, the CDR3 is TGCGCCAGCAGCCTCGGGGCTTACAATGAGCAGTTCTTC.